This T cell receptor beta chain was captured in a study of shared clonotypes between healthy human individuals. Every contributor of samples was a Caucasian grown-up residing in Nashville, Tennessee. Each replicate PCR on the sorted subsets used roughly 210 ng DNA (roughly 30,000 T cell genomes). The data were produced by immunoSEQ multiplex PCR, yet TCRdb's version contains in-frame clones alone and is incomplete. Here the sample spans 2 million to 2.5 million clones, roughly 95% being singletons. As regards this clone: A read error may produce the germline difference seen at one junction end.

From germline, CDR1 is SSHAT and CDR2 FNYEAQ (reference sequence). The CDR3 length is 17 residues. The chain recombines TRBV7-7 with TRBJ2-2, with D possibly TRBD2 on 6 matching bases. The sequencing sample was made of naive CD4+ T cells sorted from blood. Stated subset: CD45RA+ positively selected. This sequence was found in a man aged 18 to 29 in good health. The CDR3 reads CASSESLLAANTGELFF. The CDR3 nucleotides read TGTGCTAGCAGCGAAAGCTTACTAGCAGCGAACACCGGGGAGCTGTTTTTT. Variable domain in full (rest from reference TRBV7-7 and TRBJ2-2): GAGVSQSPRYKVTKRGQDVTLRCDPISSHATLYWYQQALGQGPEFLTYFNYEAQPDKSGLPSDRFSAERPEGSISTLTIQRTEQRDSAMYRCASSESLLAANTGELFFGEGSRLTVL.